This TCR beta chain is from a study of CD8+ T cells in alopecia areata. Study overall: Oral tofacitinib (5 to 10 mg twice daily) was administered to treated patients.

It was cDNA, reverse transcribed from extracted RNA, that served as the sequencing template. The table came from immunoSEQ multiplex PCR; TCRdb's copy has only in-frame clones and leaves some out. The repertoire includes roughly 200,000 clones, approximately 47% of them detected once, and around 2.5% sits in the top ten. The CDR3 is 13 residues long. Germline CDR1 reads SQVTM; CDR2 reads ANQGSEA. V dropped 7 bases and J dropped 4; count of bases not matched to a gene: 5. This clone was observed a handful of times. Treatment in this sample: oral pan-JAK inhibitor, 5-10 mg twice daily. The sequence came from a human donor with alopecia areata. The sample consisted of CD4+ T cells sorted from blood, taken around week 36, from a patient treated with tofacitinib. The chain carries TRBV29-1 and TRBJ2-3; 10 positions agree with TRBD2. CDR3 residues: CSGASGSPDTQYF. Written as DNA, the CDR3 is TGCAGCGGGGCTAGCGGGAGCCCAGATACGCAGTATTTT.